This note documents a single T cell receptor (beta chain) sequence. The antigen remains unidentified. The sample is drawn from a study of T cell responses to AZD1222 COVID-19 vaccine. CDR3 length: 14 amino acids. The germline V gene encodes CDR1 MNHEY and CDR2 SVGAGI. The V segment lost 7 bases and the J segment 5 bases; nucleotides outside the gene matches: 4. The repertoire was sequenced with immunoSEQ multiplex PCR; TCRdb's copy has only in-frame clones and lacks some. The sample lists about 77,000 clones; more than 85% were seen once. Broader study findings: Nearly half of spike-specific TCRs reportedly go after variant regions that carry no mutations. Researchers took repertoire samples only after the peak T cell response had come. Of the AZD1222 recipients, only five to seven were seropositive at baseline. With dominance at 160-218 and 743-854, vaccine-associated CD4 TCRs spanned spike.

The J gene is TRBJ2-1, the V gene TRBV6-5, with 11 bases matching TRBD2. Source: peripheral blood, taken 28 days after the second AZD1222 dose. This TCR derives from an adult who received the AZD1222 COVID-19 vaccine. Here the CDR3 reads CASNPGLADNEQFF. The CDR3 DNA reads as TGTGCCAGCAATCCGGGACTAGCGGACAATGAGCAGTTCTTC.